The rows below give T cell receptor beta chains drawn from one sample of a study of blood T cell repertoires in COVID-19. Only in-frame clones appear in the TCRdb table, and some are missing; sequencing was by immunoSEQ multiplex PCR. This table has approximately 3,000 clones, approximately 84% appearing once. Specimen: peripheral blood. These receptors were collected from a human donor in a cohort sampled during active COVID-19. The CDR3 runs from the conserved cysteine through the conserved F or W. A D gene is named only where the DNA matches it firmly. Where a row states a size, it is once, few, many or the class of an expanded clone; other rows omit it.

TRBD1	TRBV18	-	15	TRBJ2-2	CASSPGQGNTGELFF	TGTGCCAGCTCTCCGGGACAGGGGAACACCGGGGAGCTGTTTTTT
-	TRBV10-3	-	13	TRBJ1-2	CAISAQGEAGYTF	TGTGCCATCAGTGCCCAAGGGGAAGCCGGCTACACCTTC
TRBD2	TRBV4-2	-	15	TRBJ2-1	CASSPLAGAYNEQFF	TGTGCCAGCAGCCCCTTAGCGGGGGCGTACAATGAGCAGTTCTTC
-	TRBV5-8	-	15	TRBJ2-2	CASAQGIADTGELFF	TGTGCCAGCGCCCAAGGGATAGCGGACACCGGGGAGCTGTTTTTT
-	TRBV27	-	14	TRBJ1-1	CASSFSPPGTEAFF	TGTGCCAGCAGTTTCTCACCTCCGGGTACTGAAGCTTTCTTT
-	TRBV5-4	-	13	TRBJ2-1	CASSLVGVHEQFF	TGTGCCAGCAGCTTGGTAGGGGTGCATGAGCAGTTCTTC
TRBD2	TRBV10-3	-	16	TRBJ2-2	CAISDRTGLVIGELFF	TGTGCCATCAGTGATAGGACCGGACTAGTAATCGGGGAGCTGTTTTTT
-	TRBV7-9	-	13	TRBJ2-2	CASSHRDTGELFF	TGTGCCAGCAGCCACAGGGACACCGGGGAGCTGTTTTTT
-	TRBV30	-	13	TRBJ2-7	CAWEQGGGYEQYF	TGTGCCTGGGAACAGGGGGGAGGGTACGAGCAGTACTTC
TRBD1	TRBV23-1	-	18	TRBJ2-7	CASNPSGQVVGGLYEQYF	TGCGCCAGCAACCCGTCGGGACAGGTTGTGGGGGGACTTTACGAGCAGTACTTC
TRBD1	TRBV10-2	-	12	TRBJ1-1	CATQYRGREAFF	TGCGCCACGCAGTACAGGGGGCGGGAAGCTTTCTTT
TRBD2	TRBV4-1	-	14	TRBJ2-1	CASSRSGGAGEQFF	TGCGCCAGCAGTCGGAGCGGGGGGGCCGGTGAGCAGTTCTTC
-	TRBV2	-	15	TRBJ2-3	CASSGVATTTDTQYF	TGTGCCAGCAGTGGGGTAGCGACTACCACAGATACGCAGTATTTT
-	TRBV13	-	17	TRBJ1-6	CASSLRRSRGYNSPLHF	TGTGCCAGCAGCTTAAGACGGTCGCGCGGCTATAATTCACCCCTCCACTTT
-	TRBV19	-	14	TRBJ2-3	CASRVGAGTDTQYF	TGTGCCAGTCGGGTAGGGGCGGGCACAGATACGCAGTATTTT
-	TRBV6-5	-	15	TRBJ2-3	CASSFEKGGTDTQYF	TGTGCCAGCAGTTTCGAGAAGGGGGGGACAGATACGCAGTATTTT
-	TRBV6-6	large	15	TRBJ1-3	CASSYSEGSGNTIYF	TGTGCCAGCAGTTACTCTGAGGGATCTGGAAACACCATATATTTT
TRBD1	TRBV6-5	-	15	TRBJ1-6	CASSYSRTGNSPLHF	TGTGCCAGCAGTTACTCCCGGACAGGGAATTCACCCCTCCACTTT
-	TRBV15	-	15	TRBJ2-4	CATSRAGKAKNIQYF	TGTGCCACCAGCAGAGCAGGGAAAGCCAAAAACATTCAGTACTTC
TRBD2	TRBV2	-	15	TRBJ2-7	CASSVERGGSYEQYF	TGTGCCAGCAGTGTGGAGCGGGGGGGTTCCTACGAGCAGTACTTC